This T cell receptor (beta chain) appears in the sequencing data of a study of T cell changes during pregnancy in multiple sclerosis. Clones were read by immunoSEQ multiplex PCR, and TCRdb kept only the in-frame ones, dropping some. In the table there are roughly 50,000 clones, roughly 92% of which are singletons. V shed 3 bases, J shed 8 bases, and the junction held 9 bases outside the gene matches. The CDR3 runs 14 residues. The V gene's germline CDR1 is SQVTM and CDR2 ANQGSEA. This clone was observed a single time. The rearrangement uses TRBV29-1 and TRBJ2-3, with 9 bases aligning to TRBD1. The sequencing here drew on CD4+ T cells from peripheral blood mononuclear cells, taken in the third trimester of pregnancy. The receptor comes from a female donor with multiple sclerosis, enrolled in a pregnancy study. CDR3 DNA sequence: TGCAGCGTTGATGTTCCGGGGACAGGGAGTACGCAGTATTTT. It encodes CSVDVPGTGSTQYF.